The sequence of this T cell receptor beta chain was determined in a study of PD-L1 blockade in urothelial cancer. Study details: Analyses used blood from 3 weeks (second dose) and 6 weeks after treatment start.

Only in-frame clones appear in the TCRdb table, and some are missing; sequencing was by immunoSEQ multiplex PCR. The table has tens of thousands of clones, about nine tenths seen once; the top ten hold 4.5%. Stated time point: pretreatment peripheral blood. Each patient's cancer was a locally advanced or metastatic urothelial carcinoma. This sample comprised PBMCs, obtained around atezolizumab (anti-PD-L1) treatment. This clonotype was obtained from a man between 65 and 80 years old with urothelial cancer.

For the CDR3, the DNA is TGTGCCAGCAGTTCGGACAGGGTAGGGGAAAAACTGTTTTTT. Amino acid sequence: CASSSDRVGEKLFF. The V call is TRBV6-1, the J call TRBJ1-4, with 8 bases matching TRBD1. Germline CDR1 and CDR2: MNHNS and SASEGT. V dropped 5 bases and J dropped 8; count of bases not matched to a gene: 7. This CDR3 contains 14 residues.